A single sample gave rise to the 17 T cell receptor beta chains below, sequenced in a study of shared clonotypes between healthy human individuals. Data came from immunoSEQ multiplex PCR; TCRdb stores just in-frame clones and leaves some out. The sample includes 1,400,000 or so clones, roughly 98.5% of them seen just once. The sample taken for sequencing was naive CD4+ T cells sorted from blood. Sample subset: CD45RA+ positively selected. The origin of the receptors is a young man in good health.

This rearrangement joins TRBV28 to TRBJ1-5; TRBD1 matches at 7 bases. This CDR3 is 14 amino acids long. The trim removed 7 bases at V and 6 bases at J, leaving 9 bases unmatched. Per the germline V gene, CDR1 is MDHEN and CDR2 is SYDVKM. CDR3: CASNLRGTSQPQHF. CDR3 nucleotide sequence: TGTGCCAGCAACCTCAGGGGGACGAGTCAGCCCCAGCATTTT.

The chain links TRBV5-1 to TRBJ2-1; D gene unclear. Germline-derived CDR1 and CDR2 are SGHRS and YFSETQ. This CDR3 is 13 amino acids long. Deletions cut 0 bases from V and 9 bases from J, with 10 bases between. The CDR3 coding sequence is TGCGCCAGCAGCTTGGTCCCGGACGGTGAGCAGTTCTTC. It yields the protein CASSLVPDGEQFF. The variable domain in full, completed from reference TRBV5-1 and TRBJ2-1, reads KAGVTQTPRYLIKTRGQQVTLSCSPISGHRSVSWYQQTPGQGLQFLFEYFSETQRNKGNFPGRFSGRQFSNSRSEMNVSTLELGDSALYLCASSLVPDGEQFFGPGTRLTVL.

This clone was recorded only once. This chain links TRBV2 with TRBJ2-2; D remains ambiguous. This CDR3 contains 13 residues. Germline V gene sequence: CDR1 SNHLY, CDR2 FYNNEI. V was shortened by 4 bases and J by 6 bases, with 9 bases between the two germline ends. CDR3 coding DNA: TGTGCCAGCAGTGGCACCGCTCCCGGGGAGCTGTTTTTT. Amino acid sequence: CASSGTAPGELFF.

The chain couples TRBV5-4 to TRBJ2-3; D gene uncertain. V was pared by 1 base and J by 1 base, with 10 bases between. The germline V gene encodes CDR1 SGHNT and CDR2 YYREEE (reference sequence). The CDR3 has 15 residues. The CDR3 region is CASSLRAQGTDTQYF. CDR3 nucleotide sequence: TGTGCCAGCAGCTTGAGGGCCCAGGGCACAGATACGCAGTATTTT.

The chain recombines TRBV5-1 with TRBJ2-1, with TRBD2 as a possible D gene (5 bases). Germline V lookup: CDR1 SGHRS, CDR2 YFSETQ. The CDR3 is made up of 15 amino acids. V was clipped by 2 bases and J by 0 bases, with 9 bases between them. The CDR3 sequence is CASSFSVSSYNEQFF. The CDR3 region has the DNA TGCGCCAGCAGCTTTAGCGTCAGCTCCTACAATGAGCAGTTCTTC.

The gene calls are TRBV18 and TRBJ2-5; 8 bases fit TRBD2. The germline V gene has CDR1 KGHSH and CDR2 LQKENI. The length of the CDR3 is 15 residues. Losses at the gene ends were 3 bases for V and 2 bases for J; bases not matched to a gene: 5. DNA of the CDR3: TGTGCCAGCTCACCCATAGCGGGAAAACAAGAGACCCAGTACTTC. Translation gives CASSPIAGKQETQYF.

This chain connects TRBV4-1 to TRBJ2-7; the D is unclear. Germline V gene lookup returns CDR1 MGHRA and CDR2 YSYEKL. V was trimmed by 3 bases and J by 2 bases, leaving 14 bases between them. This CDR3 has 15 amino acids. The CDR3 DNA is TGCGCCAGCAGCCACTGGGGTGATGGGACCTACGAGCAGTACTTC. It specifies CASSHWGDGTYEQYF.

This chain uses TRBV14 with TRBJ1-1; weak D call: TRBD1 (5 bases). The germline V and J ends were trimmed by 1 base and 1 base, with 13 bases remaining between them. CDR3 length equals 16 residues. CDR1 is SGHDN, CDR2 FVKESK, per germline. The CDR3 here is CASSQVLGEGNTEAFF. CDR3 coding DNA: TGTGCCAGCAGCCAAGTATTAGGGGAAGGGAACACTGAAGCTTTCTTT.

This chain links TRBV7-2 with TRBJ1-1; TRBD1 matches 8 bases. CDR1 is SGHTA and CDR2 is FQGNSA in the germline V gene. This CDR3 has 16 amino acids. With V trimmed by 2 bases and J by 1 base, 6 bases remained unmatched. CDR3 loop: CASSLTRTGPNTEAFF. The CDR3 DNA follows: TGTGCCAGCAGCTTAACCCGGACAGGGCCGAACACTGAAGCTTTCTTT.

The chain uses TRBV29-1 and TRBJ1-1; D gene uncertain. The germline V gene encodes CDR1 SQVTM and CDR2 ANQGSEA. CDR3 length: 15 residues. Trimming shortened V by 0 bases and J by 4 bases, and 15 bases separated the two germline ends. The CDR3 region is CSVEDKLWRSTEAFF. DNA of the CDR3: TGCAGCGTTGAAGATAAATTATGGAGAAGCACTGAAGCTTTCTTT.

The genes are TRBV6-6 and TRBJ2-2; TRBD2 matches 10 bases. The CDR3 spans 16 residues. Germline CDR1 MNHNY, CDR2 SVGAGI (reference sequence). Trimming cost V 5 bases and J 7 bases; bases outside gene matches: 10. CDR3 sequence (DNA): TGTGCCAGCAGTCAACCAGCGGGAGGGCCATACGGGGAGCTGTTTTTT. Residues: CASSQPAGGPYGELFF.

The chain employs TRBV25-1 and TRBJ1-5; D uncertain. V was clipped by 3 bases and J by 7 bases, with 13 bases between them. The CDR3 covers 14 residues. The germline V gene encodes CDR1 MGHDK and CDR2 SYGVNS. The CDR3 sequence is CASSDLGAGQPQHF. CDR3 nucleotide sequence: TGTGCCAGCAGTGACCTAGGCGCGGGGCAGCCCCAGCATTTT.

The rearrangement links TRBV9 to TRBJ2-3; 12 bases fit TRBD2. The V gene end was trimmed by 4 bases and the J gene end by 0 bases; junction bases not matched to a gene: 12. The V gene's germline CDR1 is SGDLS and CDR2 YYNGEE. This CDR3 has 19 residues. CDR3 coding DNA: TGTGCCAGCAGCAAAAGACTAGCGGGAGTGTCCTCGAGCACAGATACGCAGTATTTT. This codes for CASSKRLAGVSSSTDTQYF. Looking up the rest from reference TRBV9 and TRBJ2-3 gives the full variable domain: DSGVTQTPKHLITATGQRVTLRCSPRSGDLSVYWYQQSLDQGLQFLIQYYNGEERAKGNILERFSAQQFPDLHSELNLSSLELGDSALYFCASSKRLAGVSSSTDTQYFGPGTRLTVL.

The rearrangement joins TRBV10-3 to TRBJ1-2, with 10 bases fitting TRBD1. This CDR3 comprises 14 residues. The V and J ends lost 4 bases and 4 bases, in that order; junction bases with no gene match: 3. Germline lookup yields CDR1 ENHRY and CDR2 SYGVKD. CDR3 protein: CAISGGQGFYGYTF. The CDR3 DNA reads as TGTGCCATCAGTGGGGGACAGGGGTTCTATGGCTACACCTTC.

The rearrangement links TRBV28 to TRBJ2-1; perhaps TRBD2 as D (6 bases). Germline values: CDR1 MDHEN, CDR2 SYDVKM. The CDR3 contains 17 residues. Trimming removed 4 bases at V and 8 bases at J, with 24 bases between. The CDR3 here is CASSYGLSGLLDDEQFF. The CDR3 coding sequence is TGTGCCAGCAGTTACGGGTTGAGCGGACTACTCGACGATGAGCAGTTCTTC.

This rearrangement joins TRBV11-1 to TRBJ2-1; perhaps D is TRBD1 or TRBD2 (8 bases each). Germline values: CDR1 SGHAT, CDR2 FQDESV (reference sequence). Trimming pared 5 bases from V and 5 bases from J, leaving 25 bases between. The CDR3 is 18 residues long. The DNA for the CDR3 is TGTGCCAGCAGCCCAGCGGGGGCAGGGGGCAAGATAAACAATGAGCAGTTCTTC. Translation gives CASSPAGAGGKINNEQFF.

This clone came up once. V is TRBV10-1 and J is TRBJ2-7, with D possibly matching TRBD2 (5 bases). This CDR3 region has 12 residues. V was cut by 6 bases and J by 7 bases, with 13 bases left in between. Germline CDR1 reads WNHNN; CDR2 reads SYGVQD (reference sequence). For the CDR3, the DNA is TGCGCCAGCAGCCGTCCGACGGGGGAGCAGTACTTC. Translated: CASSRPTGEQYF.